Each of the 7 T cell receptor beta chains below was sequenced from the same sample in a study of CD8+ T cells in alopecia areata. RNA extraction and reverse transcription yielded cDNA as sequencing template. TCRdb keeps only in-frame clones here, not all; method: immunoSEQ multiplex PCR. The sample contains approximately 280,000 clones, none of them singletons. CD4, CD8alpha, NKG2D, NKG2ACE and other markers guided sorting of pooled cutaneous lymph node cells. Sequenced: CD4+ T cells sorted from a lymph node. The receptors shown here come from a C3H/HeJ mouse with alopecia areata. Mouse strain MHC haplotype: H2-k.

Note on this clone: A read error may explain this, as a much larger clone is one base away. The gene symbols are mouse symbols. The read is 4 residues too short to cover the CDR3 end, so that end is filled in from the germline J gene. The chain employs TRBV19 and TRBJ2-3; 11 bases map to TRBD1. Germline V gene sequence: CDR1 FNHDT, CDR2 SITEND (reference sequence). The V gene end was trimmed by 4 bases and the J gene end by 0 bases; junction bases not matched to a gene: 1. This CDR3 contains 15 residues. The CDR3 DNA, read in part, is TGTGCCAGCAGTGGACAGGGGGCTAGTGCAGAA. It codes for CASSGQGASAE. In full, the CDR3 reads CASSGQGASAETLYF.

This clone occurred a few times. The germline and genes are mouse ones. Read sequence stops 4 residues before the CDR3 end, and the germline J gene provides the missing end. V gene TRBV13-1 combines with J gene TRBJ2-3; 9 bases align to TRBD2. The V gene's germline CDR1 is NSHNY and CDR2 SYGAGN. V dropped 0 bases and J dropped 4; count of bases not matched to a gene: 3. The CDR3 sequence is 15 residues long. CDR3 DNA, as far as it was read: TGTGCCAGCAGTGATGAGGGACTGGGTCCAGAA. It encodes CASSDEGLGPE. The whole CDR3 region reads CASSDEGLGPETLYF.

About this clone itself: The genes are named according to mouse. Partial CDR3 DNA: TGTGCCAGCAGTCCAGGGGTTGCAAACACCGGG. Protein: CASSPGVANTG. The full CDR3 is CASSPGVANTGQLYF. The V and J genes are TRBV13-3 and TRBJ2-2; D may be TRBD1 (6 bases). The read is 4 residues too short to cover the CDR3 end, so that end is filled in from the germline J gene. Germline values: CDR1 NNHDY, CDR2 SYVADS. The CDR3 runs 15 residues. V lost 4 bases, J lost 0 bases, and 10 bases lay in between.

Regarding this clone: This may come from a read error, since a much larger clone is one base off. Each gene name is a mouse one. Read data end 4 residues before the CDR3 end; the end is taken from the germline J gene. Additional DNA sequences in this sample encode the identical CDR3. V and J are TRBV5 and TRBJ2-5; perhaps TRBD2 as D (6 bases). V was shortened by 1 base and J by 2 bases, with 7 bases between the two germline ends. Germline CDR1 and CDR2: LGHNA and YNLKQL (reference sequence). The CDR3 is 14 residues long. CDR3 in amino acids: CASSQAWGQDTQYF. CDR3 DNA (partial): TGTGCCAGCAGCCAAGCCTGGGGCCAAGAC.

This clone occurred a few times. Mouse gene names apply. The observed sequence ends 4 residues before the CDR3 terminus, with the missing tail filled in from the germline J gene. The same CDR3 can be traced to other DNA sequences in this sample. The chain links TRBV13-1 to TRBJ2-3; 7 bases are shared with TRBD1. Trimming at V came to 5 bases and at J to 1 base, leaving 4 bases not matched to a gene. Germline V gene lookup returns CDR1 NSHNY and CDR2 SYGAGN. The CDR3 contains 14 residues. The sequenced part of the CDR3 DNA is TGTGCCAGCAGAGACAGGGCAGGTGCAGAA. It codes for CASRDRAGAE. The entire CDR3 sequence reads CASRDRAGAETLYF.

On this clone itself: The gene names given are mouse names. The read is 4 residues too short to cover the CDR3 end, so that end is filled in from the germline J gene. V and J are TRBV1 and TRBJ2-1, with 12 bases identical to TRBD1. V trimming: 3 bases; J trimming: 3 bases; junction bases outside the gene matches: 3. This CDR3 has 16 residues. Per the germline V gene, CDR1 is NSQYPW and CDR2 is LRSPGD (reference sequence). The CDR3 is CTCSAGTGGVYAEQFF. CDR3 DNA (partial): TGCACCTGCAGTGCCGGGACAGGGGGCGTCTATGCT.

This clone has only a few counts. The gene names here belong to mouse. The part of the CDR3 DNA that was read is TGTGCCAGCAGTATATACCTGGGCTCCTAT. Its translation: CASSIYLGSY. The whole CDR3 is CASSIYLGSYEQYF. The chain has TRBV19 and TRBJ2-7; D might be TRBD2 (5 bases). Read sequence stops 4 residues before the CDR3 end, and the germline J gene provides the missing end. Between the trimmed V and J ends, which lost 1 base and 0 bases, there was a span of 8 bases. This CDR3 spans 14 amino acids. CDR1 is FNHDT and CDR2 is SITEND in the germline V gene (reference sequence).